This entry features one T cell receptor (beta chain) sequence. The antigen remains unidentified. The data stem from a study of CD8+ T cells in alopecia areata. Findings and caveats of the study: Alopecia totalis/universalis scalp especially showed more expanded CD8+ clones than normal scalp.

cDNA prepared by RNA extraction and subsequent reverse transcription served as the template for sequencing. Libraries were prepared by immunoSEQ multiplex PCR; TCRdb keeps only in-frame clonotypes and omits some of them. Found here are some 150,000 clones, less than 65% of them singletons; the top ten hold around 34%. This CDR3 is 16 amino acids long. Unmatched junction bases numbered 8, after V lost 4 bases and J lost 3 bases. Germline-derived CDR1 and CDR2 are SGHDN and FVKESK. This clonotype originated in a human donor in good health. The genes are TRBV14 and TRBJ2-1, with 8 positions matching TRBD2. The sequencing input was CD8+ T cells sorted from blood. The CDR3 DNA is TGTGCCAGCAGCCCGAATAGCGGGATCAACTACAATGAGCAGTTCTTC. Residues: CASSPNSGINYNEQFF.